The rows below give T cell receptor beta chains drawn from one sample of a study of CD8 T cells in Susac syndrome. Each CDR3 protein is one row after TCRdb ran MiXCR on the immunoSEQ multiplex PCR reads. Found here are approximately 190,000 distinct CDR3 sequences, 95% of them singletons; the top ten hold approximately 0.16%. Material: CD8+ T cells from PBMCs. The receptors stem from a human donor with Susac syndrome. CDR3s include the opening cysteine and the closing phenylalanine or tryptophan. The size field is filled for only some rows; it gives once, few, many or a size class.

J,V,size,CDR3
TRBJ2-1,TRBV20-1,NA,CSARGPLAGSYNEQFF
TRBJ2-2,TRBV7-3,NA,CASSLGPGNTGELFF
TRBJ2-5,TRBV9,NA,CASSAGGETQYF
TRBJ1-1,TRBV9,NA,CASSRGGRNTEAFF
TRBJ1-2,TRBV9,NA,CASSKRDYGYTF
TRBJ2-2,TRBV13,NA,CASSPDWTSGGNTGELFF
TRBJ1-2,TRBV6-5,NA,CASSHGGYGYTF
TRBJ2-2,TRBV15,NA,CATSRDKAGGRIGELFF
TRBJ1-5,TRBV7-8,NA,CASSWQTSSSNQPQHF
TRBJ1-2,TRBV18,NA,CASSGKQETYGYTF
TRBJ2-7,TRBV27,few,CASSLSGVEQYF
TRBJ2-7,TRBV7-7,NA,CASSLSGAGEQYF
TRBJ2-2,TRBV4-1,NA,CASSGTSGRVGELFF
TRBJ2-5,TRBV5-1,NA,CASSSRRDRHRGEFETQYF
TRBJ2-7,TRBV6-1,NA,CASRERDAYEQYF
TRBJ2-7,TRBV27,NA,CASSLASESYEQYF
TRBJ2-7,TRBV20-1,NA,CSAGNSSYEQYF
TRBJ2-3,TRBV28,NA,CASSALAGGDTQYF
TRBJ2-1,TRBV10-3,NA,CAISDRGSYNEQFF
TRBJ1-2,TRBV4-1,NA,CASSQDRGLYYGYTF
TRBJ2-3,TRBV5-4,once,CASSFRGPSTDTQYF
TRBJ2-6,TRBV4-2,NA,CASSQATGTGANVLTF
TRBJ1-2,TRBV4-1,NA,CASSQEGGNGYTF
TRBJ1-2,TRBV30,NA,CAWSVQGQHYGYTF
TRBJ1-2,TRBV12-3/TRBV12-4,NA,CAMGSSNYGYTF
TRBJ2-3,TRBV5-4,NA,CASSPGDTSTDTQYF
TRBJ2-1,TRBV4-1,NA,CASSRGLLNEQFF
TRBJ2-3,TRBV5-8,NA,CASTRNTQYF
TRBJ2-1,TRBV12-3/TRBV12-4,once,CASSFPLHEQFF
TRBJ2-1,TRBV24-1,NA,CATSDPAGTGSEQFF
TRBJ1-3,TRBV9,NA,CASSVDEGSGNTIYF
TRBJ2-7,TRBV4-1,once,CASSQDDRGYTYEQYF
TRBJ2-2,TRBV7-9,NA,CASSSAGTVHTGELFF
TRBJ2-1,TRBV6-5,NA,CASSSPKAGGSYNEQFF
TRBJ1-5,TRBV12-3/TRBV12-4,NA,CASSLFGGLNSNQPQHF